This T cell receptor (beta chain) was identified in a study of blood T cell repertoires in COVID-19 (TCRdb year 2020). In the study overall: Samples covering the acute and convalescent phases of COVID-19 were provided by collaborators in the United States, Italy and Spain. The material from the prospective study consisted of cDNA or gDNA derived from T cells, B-cell-depleted T cells, or PBMCs. The dataset comprised deeply sampled blood TCRbeta repertoires from subjects exposed to, actively infected with, or recovered from COVID-19. The repertoires were released in a freely available public database meant as a resource for research on the immune response to SARS-CoV-2. Samples were obtained from the ongoing ImmuneRACE study (first 160 participants) and from roughly 1,300 subjects provided by 6 global collaborators. A de-identified subject ID, COVID-19 status, age in years and sex were almost always included in the sample metadata. Where available, HLA class I and class II types were taken from metadata supplied by the sample provider and were not determined by assay-based typing. On the study overall, not on this receptor specifically: How much clinical and demographic metadata was included differed by source and by participant, and the metadata was provided uncurated.

V is cut by 1 base and J by 7 bases, and the space between the germline ends is 17 bases. From the cysteine through the phenylalanine, the CDR3 covers 16 amino acids. Only the CDR3 DNA is retained, 48 bases long and in frame from the first base. From the germline V gene (reference sequence), CDR1 is SGHNT and CDR2 is YYREEE. The collaborating institutions used their own protocols to collect whole blood in K2EDTA tubes. Collaborator samples were shipped for TCRbeta analysis as frozen whole blood, isolated PBMCs, or DNA extracted from either sample type. Worth noting for this clone: It lacks a known antigen. No much larger clone is present one base from it, and per-base qualities are unavailable.

TCRbeta CDR3 regions were amplified from genomic DNA by means of the immunoSEQ Assay, a bias-controlled multiplex PCR. As for the original processing: Within the assay, amplification of reference gene primers was used to estimate how many nucleated cells each sample contained. To quantify the absolute abundance of each unique TCRbeta CDR3 rearrangement, sequence reads were collapsed and filtered. For each sample, productive Simpson clonality was calculated by taking the square root of Simpson's diversity index across productive rearrangements. Drawn from immuneACCESS, this table holds only the in-frame rearrangements with V and J called that TCRdb kept. Clones are partly lost; checked studies trace under half to an unresolved V gene and leave the rest unexplained. The V and J calls and clone size were taken over from that table, and D and trimming were inferred from the DNA. This sample comprises approximately 120,000 clones, 75% to 85% of them detected only once. The ten largest make up 3.8% of the sample.

The chain links TRBV5-4 with TRBJ1-4, with the D gene uncertain. The origin of this receptor is a woman aged 50 to 65 with acute or convalescent COVID-19. Input material: peripheral blood. The base sequence is TGTGCCAGCAGCTTGAATGGAGGAAGCGGTCGTGAAAAACTGTTTTTT. It is translated as CASSLNGGSGREKLFF.